These T cell receptor beta chains were read from a single sample in a study of blood T cell repertoires in COVID-19. Clones were read by immunoSEQ multiplex PCR, and TCRdb kept only the in-frame ones, dropping some. Among 150,000 to 200,000 clones listed, 70% to 85% were seen once. The sample taken for sequencing was peripheral blood. These receptors all come from an elderly woman with acute or convalescent COVID-19. CDR3s leave out the opening cysteine and the closing phenylalanine or tryptophan. Each record gives: V gene, clone size, J gene, CDR3 length, CDR3 protein. A row's size may be missing; if present it is once, few, many or a size class.

TRBV3-1/TRBV3-2	NA	TRBJ2-2	12	ASSRGIYTGELF
TRBV5-8	NA	TRBJ2-2	12	ASSAGLVNRELF
TRBV5-4	NA	TRBJ2-1	17	ASSPPPAGPGDTYNEQF
TRBV29-1	NA	TRBJ1-1	12	SVDGLTGNTEAF
TRBV27	once	TRBJ2-3	12	ASSNGRDTDTQY
TRBV12-5	NA	TRBJ1-4	14	ASALVRDTTNEKLF
TRBV9	NA	TRBJ1-1	12	ASSVGLGHTEAF
TRBV4-1	NA	TRBJ2-7	11	ASSHDRAYEQY
TRBV2	NA	TRBJ1-1	9	ASSGQGDAF
TRBV9	once	TRBJ1-4	16	ASSEGTARWGRFEKLF
TRBV10-3	NA	TRBJ2-1	12	AISETAGGREQF
TRBV2	NA	TRBJ2-1	13	ASSVYGAPADEQF
TRBV20-1	NA	TRBJ2-1	8	SASWHEQF
TRBV5-1	NA	TRBJ2-3	13	ASRRREGGTDTQY
TRBV6-5	NA	TRBJ1-2	10	ASQDSGYGYT
TRBV18	NA	TRBJ2-1	13	ASSRLAGGYNEQF
TRBV7-2	NA	TRBJ2-1	15	ASSLRSLGGLYNEQF
TRBV6-5	NA	TRBJ1-2	14	ASSYQGGYTNYGYT
TRBV6-5	few	TRBJ1-5	11	ASSPDRFQPQH
TRBV29-1	NA	TRBJ2-1	11	SALSGRYNEQF
TRBV3-1/TRBV3-2	NA	TRBJ1-1	13	ASSQGALRGTEAF
TRBV12-3/TRBV12-4	NA	TRBJ1-1	11	ASSLLGLSEAF
TRBV18	NA	TRBJ2-7	13	ASSATTGTSYEQY
TRBV2	NA	TRBJ2-7	10	ASNAGIYEQY
TRBV11-2	few	TRBJ1-2	14	ASSPAGGTRETGYT
TRBV19	NA	TRBJ1-1	10	ATQNLYTEAF
TRBV5-3	NA	TRBJ2-5	15	ARSQNQDRGVKETQY
TRBV10-2	NA	TRBJ2-7	13	ASSTGTSGSYEQY
TRBV28	NA	TRBJ1-4	10	ASSWRNEKLF
TRBV10-3	NA	TRBJ2-5	11	AISERQQETQY
TRBV12-5	NA	TRBJ2-4	13	ASGPSGALGNIQY
TRBV5-5	NA	TRBJ2-5	12	ASSPGGAMETQY
TRBV4-3	NA	TRBJ2-7	12	ASSQSRGSYEQY
TRBV30	NA	TRBJ1-2	10	AYSLSNYGYT
TRBV10-1	once	TRBJ2-2	16	ASSESYTRTGNTGELF
TRBV29-1	NA	TRBJ2-1	11	SVVGTGGNEQF
TRBV30	NA	TRBJ2-5	17	AWSEGLTPLLADQETQY
TRBV30	NA	TRBJ2-7	11	AWGTGVTYEQY
TRBV27	NA	TRBJ1-1	15	ASSRTYLSGSNTEAF
TRBV5-1	NA	TRBJ2-2	14	ASSLVASGSTGELF
TRBV11-2	once	TRBJ2-5	14	ASSPSQGQDQETQY
TRBV7-2	NA	TRBJ2-3	13	ASSIGLPGTDTQY
TRBV4-3	NA	TRBJ2-1	13	ASSLLPGLFNEQF
TRBV11-3	NA	TRBJ1-1	12	ASSLGTAGAEAF
TRBV9	few	TRBJ1-3	12	ASSTPGAGNTIY